One and the same sample provided the 18 T cell receptor beta chains below, sequenced in a study of T-cell reconstitution after alpha-beta-depleted transplantation in children. It was with unique molecular identifiers that the TCRbeta library was prepared. TCRdb re-called the PCR reads through MiXCR, storing one row per CDR3 protein. The sample lists 500,000 to 750,000 distinct CDR3 sequences; around 13% were seen once. The sample here was PBMCs, mostly from graft donor cells, taken 360 days after TCRalphabeta/CD19-depleted stem cell transplant. The receptors were gathered from a male patient aged 10 to 17 who had a stem cell transplant for acute myeloid leukemia, so the T cells may come from the graft donor.

This chain's CDR3 is CASGFNEQFF. CDR3 bases: TGTGCCAGCGGGTTTAATGAGCAGTTCTTC. The rearrangement uses TRBV27 and TRBJ2-1; D not resolved. The V and J ends lost 8 bases and 7 bases respectively, with 6 bases between them. The CDR3 contains 10 residues. Germline V gives CDR1 MNHEY, CDR2 SMNVEV (reference sequence).

This clonotype occurred a few times. CDR3 bases: TGCAGTGCCCGTCGAGGGGAAAGCTCCTACGAGCAGTACTTC. Translated: CSARRGESSYEQYF. The V call is TRBV20-1, the J call TRBJ2-7; D assignment may be TRBD1 or TRBD2 (5 bases each). Germline V lookup: CDR1 DFQATT, CDR2 SNEGSKA (reference sequence). Trimming pared 6 bases from V and 0 bases from J, leaving 15 bases between. The CDR3 spans 14 residues.

This clonotype was observed at least ten times. This rearrangement joins TRBV6-2 or TRBV6-3 to TRBJ1-5, with D perhaps TRBD1 (6 bases). V lost 0 bases and J lost 7, with 13 bases in between. The CDR3 spans 15 residues. Germline loops: CDR1 MNHEY, CDR2 SVGEGT. The CDR3: CASSYSWGAWQPQHF. The DNA for the CDR3 is TGTGCCAGCAGTTACTCATGGGGGGCATGGCAGCCCCAGCATTTT.

The count of this clonotype is one. This sequence may be a read error, since a much larger clone differs from it by one base. The chain is built from TRBV10-2 and TRBJ2-3; unclear D gene. CDR1 and CDR2 from the germline V gene are WSHSY and SAAADI. This CDR3 has 11 amino acids. V dropped 2 bases and J dropped 8 bases, with 5 bases sitting between them. Written as DNA, the CDR3 is TGCGCCAGCAGTGAGATAGGTACGCAGTATTTT. Its protein product is CASSEIGTQYF.

The V and J genes are TRBV28 and TRBJ2-7; 8 bases match TRBD1. After removal of 4 bases from V and 4 bases from J, the junction contained 15 bases not matched to a gene. The CDR3 has 17 residues. Germline V gene sequence: CDR1 MDHEN, CDR2 SYDVKM. CDR3 sequence: CASSSTLGLQGVYEQYF. DNA of the CDR3: TGTGCCAGCAGTTCCACCTTAGGGTTACAGGGGGTTTACGAGCAGTACTTC.

The chain employs TRBV6-2 or TRBV6-3 and TRBJ1-1, with a tentative D call TRBD1 (5 bases). The CDR3 has 13 residues. With 3 bases removed from V and 10 bases from J, the gap between germline ends came to 15 bases. Germline-derived CDR1 and CDR2 are MNHEY and SVGEGT. The DNA for the CDR3 is TGTGCCAGCAGTTATTTCTCTACAGGAGGAGCTTTCTTT. As protein: CASSYFSTGGAFF.

The rearrangement uses TRBV30 and TRBJ2-2; D not resolved. Deletions cut 2 bases from V and 5 bases from J, with 0 bases between. The CDR3 has 10 residues. Germline values: CDR1 GTSNPN, CDR2 SVGIG (reference sequence). The CDR3 spells CAWSTGELFF. The CDR3 DNA sequence: TGTGCCTGGAGTACCGGGGAGCTGTTTTTT.

This clonotype was seen just once. The chain carries TRBV28 and TRBJ2-2; TRBD2 matches 8 bases. The germline gives CDR1 MDHEN, CDR2 SYDVKM. The V segment lost 6 bases and the J segment 5 bases; nucleotides outside the gene matches: 17. The CDR3 covers 18 residues. The CDR3 bases are TGTGCCAGCAGGAGGGGAGCTCCGGGAGGGCTTAATACCGGGGAGCTGTTTTTT. This sequence encodes CASRRGAPGGLNTGELFF.

This clonotype was seen a few times. This chain uses TRBV7-9 with TRBJ1-1, with 8 bases lining up with TRBD1. Germline-derived CDR1 and CDR2 are SEHNR and FQNEAQ (reference sequence). Trimming cost V 5 bases and J 1 base; bases outside gene matches: 6. The CDR3 runs to 15 residues. In DNA, the CDR3 is TGTGCCAGCAGCCCCGGGACAGGACCGAACACTGAAGCTTTCTTT. Amino acid sequence: CASSPGTGPNTEAFF.

This clonotype was counted between two and nine times. The chain employs TRBV6-2 or TRBV6-3 and TRBJ1-5; no definite D call. CDR1 is MNHEY, CDR2 SVGEGT, per germline. With 3 bases removed from V and 2 bases from J, the gap between germline ends came to 5 bases. The CDR3 consists of 13 residues. DNA for the CDR3: TGTGCCAGCAGTTATGGGGGCAATCAGCCCCAGCATTTT. This sequence encodes CASSYGGNQPQHF.

The gene calls are TRBV20-1 and TRBJ2-1; 10 bases line up with TRBD2. The CDR3 loop spans 13 amino acids. Germline values: CDR1 DFQATT, CDR2 SNEGSKA (reference sequence). The ends lost 5 bases at V and 6 bases at J; junction bases unmatched: 4. The CDR3 loop reads CSAGAGGLNEQFF. In nucleotides, the CDR3 is TGCAGTGCTGGAGCGGGAGGGCTCAATGAGCAGTTCTTC.

The V gene is TRBV11-2, the J gene TRBJ2-5; 8 bases match TRBD1. Trimming took 8 bases from V and 2 from J; bases not matched to a gene: 10. CDR1 SGHAT and CDR2 FQNNGV come from the germline V gene. This CDR3 region has 15 residues. In nucleotides, the CDR3 is TGTGCCAGCTCTCGTGGACAGGGCGTACAAGAGACCCAGTACTTC. Protein product: CASSRGQGVQETQYF.

This chain connects TRBV5-6 to TRBJ2-7, with D perhaps matching TRBD2 (6 bases). Deletions cut 1 base from V and 6 bases from J, with 17 bases between. The CDR3 consists of 15 residues. Germline V lookup: CDR1 SGHDT, CDR2 YYEEEE. CDR3 DNA: TGTGCCAGCAGCTTGACGAGGAGGGGTCGGCGCGAGCAGTACTTC. This encodes CASSLTRRGRREQYF.

The V call is TRBV7-2, the J call TRBJ2-1; a possible D gene is TRBD2 (5 bases). Looked up from germline, CDR1 is SGHTA and CDR2 is FQGNSA. V was trimmed by 5 bases and J by 4 bases, leaving 12 bases between them. The CDR3 spans 14 residues. The CDR3 loop is CASSIRRGYNEQFF. The CDR3 bases are TGTGCCAGCAGCATTAGACGGGGATACAATGAGCAGTTCTTC. Full variable domain (rest looked up from reference TRBV7-2 and TRBJ2-1): GAGVSQSPSNKVTEKGKDVELRCDPISGHTALYWYRQSLGQGLEFLIYFQGNSAPDKSGLPSDRFSAERTGGSVSTLTIQRTQQEDSAVYLCASSIRRGYNEQFFGPGTRLTVL.

Ten or more counts support this clonotype. This chain joins TRBV12-3 or TRBV12-4 and TRBJ2-1, with D tentatively TRBD2 (6 bases). This CDR3 has 15 amino acids. The V end was cut by 1 base, the J end by 4 bases, with 11 bases between. This CDR3 is CASSLGTGVYNEQFF. CDR3 coding DNA: TGTGCCAGCAGTTTAGGCACGGGGGTTTACAATGAGCAGTTCTTC.

This clonotype came up a few times. The CDR3 region is CASSVYGSGNTDTQYF. DNA for the CDR3: TGTGCCAGCAGCGTATATGGTAGCGGGAACACAGATACGCAGTATTTT. The chain recombines TRBV9 with TRBJ2-3, with 8 bases identical to TRBD2. Germline CDR1 SGDLS, CDR2 YYNGEE. The CDR3 has 16 residues. V was pared by 1 base and J by 2 bases, with 6 bases of the junction left unmatched.

This clonotype was detected ten times or more. The V call is TRBV25-1, the J call TRBJ2-1; 10 bases match TRBD2. Germline V CDR1 and CDR2: MGHDK, SYGVNS. This CDR3 has 15 amino acids. After removal of 5 bases from V and 8 bases from J, the junction contained 9 bases not matched to a gene. The CDR3 nucleotides are TGTGCCAGCAGTCCGGAACTAGCGGGAACATATGAGCAGTTCTTC. Translation: CASSPELAGTYEQFF.

This clonotype was recorded at least ten times. The CDR3 coding sequence is TGTGCCAGCAGTTTTCAGACGAACACCGGGGAGCTGTTTTTT. Translating it yields CASSFQTNTGELFF. The rearrangement links TRBV27 to TRBJ2-2; D uncertain. The CDR3 covers 14 residues. CDR1 is MNHEY, CDR2 SMNVEV, per germline (reference sequence). V lost 3 bases and J lost 0, with 5 bases in between.